Presented here are 8 T cell receptor beta chains from one specimen sequenced in a study of beta chain features in type 1 diabetes. Sequencing targeted expressed TCRB transcripts, as all isolated RNA had been reverse transcribed. Clones were read by immunoSEQ multiplex PCR, and TCRdb kept only the in-frame ones, dropping some. Altogether some 500,000 clones are present, about an eighth being singletons, with the ten largest covering approximately 0.05%. What was sequenced was naive CD4+ T cells from blood. The receptor source for this set is a woman aged 18 to 35 in good health.

V usage is TRBV14 and J usage is TRBJ2-1; no clear D. Trimming pared 3 bases from V and 0 bases from J, leaving 18 bases between. The CDR3 has 18 residues. Germline CDR1 is SGHDN and CDR2 is FVKESK. CDR3 sequence reads: CASSQSLSSVSSYNEQFF. The CDR3 region has the DNA TGTGCCAGCAGCCAGTCCTTGTCGTCCGTTAGCTCCTACAATGAGCAGTTCTTC.

The rearrangement joins TRBV7-2 to TRBJ2-3; D ambiguous. Germline CDR1 and CDR2: SGHTA and FQGNSA. The CDR3 has 14 residues. With 0 bases removed from V and 1 base from J, the gap between germline ends came to 5 bases. The CDR3 region has the DNA TGTGCCAGCAGCTTAGCGTTAGGCACAGATACGCAGTATTTT. Its translation: CASSLALGTDTQYF. Looking up the rest from reference TRBV7-2 and TRBJ2-3 gives the full variable domain: GAGVSQSPSNKVTEKGKDVELRCDPISGHTALYWYRQSLGQGLEFLIYFQGNSAPDKSGLPSDRFSAERTGGSVSTLTIQRTQQEDSAVYLCASSLALGTDTQYFGPGTRLTVL.

V and J are TRBV7-2 and TRBJ2-7; D may be TRBD2 (5 bases). V was trimmed by 2 bases and J by 5 bases, leaving 10 bases between them. The CDR3 totals 13 residues. Germline V gene lookup returns CDR1 SGHTA and CDR2 FQGNSA. CDR3 coding DNA: TGTGCCAGCAGCTTATTGGTGGGAGACGAGCAGTACGTC. It codes for CASSLLVGDEQYV.

This chain joins TRBV4-1 and TRBJ1-6; D uncertain. The ends were cut back, 4 bases at V and 7 bases at J, with 14 bases in the middle. The CDR3 has 15 amino acids. CDR1 is MGHRA and CDR2 is YSYEKL in the germline V gene. CDR3 residues: CASSPVVAKNSPLHF. CDR3 DNA sequence: TGCGCCAGCAGCCCGGTCGTAGCTAAGAATTCACCCCTCCACTTT.

This clone was observed a few times. The chain has TRBV7-9 and TRBJ2-1; TRBD1 matches at 7 bases. With V trimmed by 2 bases and J by 6 bases, 7 bases remained unmatched. The CDR3 has 15 residues. Per the germline V gene, CDR1 is SEHNR and CDR2 is FQNEAQ (reference sequence). CDR3 protein: CASSLLRQGTNEQFF. As DNA, the CDR3 is TGTGCCAGCAGCTTACTCAGACAGGGTACCAATGAGCAGTTCTTC.

This clone has just a few counts. This sequence joins TRBV7-2 and TRBJ2-7, with 10 bases fitting TRBD2. CDR1 SGHTA and CDR2 FQGNSA come from the germline V gene. The CDR3 is 17 residues long. J lost 2 bases, V lost 5 bases, and 12 bases had no gene match. The CDR3 here is CASSHRISGRSPYEQYF. CDR3 nucleotide sequence: TGTGCCAGCAGCCACCGGATTAGCGGGAGGTCTCCCTACGAGCAGTACTTC.

This CDR3 is CASSFSPSGTDTQYF. For the CDR3, the DNA is TGTGCCAGCAGCTTTAGTCCAAGCGGCACAGATACGCAGTATTTT. The gene calls are TRBV5-6 and TRBJ2-3; D ambiguous. Germline-derived CDR1 and CDR2 are SGHDT and YYEEEE. The CDR3 spans 15 residues. V gave up 2 bases and J gave up 1 base, with 11 bases separating them.

The chain couples TRBV4-3 to TRBJ2-5, with 10 bases aligning to TRBD2. There are 16 residues in the CDR3. V lost 0 bases and J lost 10; bases outside the gene matches: 11. CDR1 is LGHNA, CDR2 YSLEER, per germline. The CDR3 reads CASSQDYEREGRGQYF. As DNA, the CDR3 is TGCGCCAGCAGCCAAGATTACGAGCGGGAGGGCCGGGGCCAGTACTTC.